The clone carrying this T cell receptor (beta chain) has a count of ten or more. The sample belongs to a study of T cells in Graves' hyperthyroidism and ophthalmopathy. About 10 ml fresh peripheral blood yielded the PBMCs. The CDR3 has 14 amino acids. CDR1 and CDR2 from the germline V gene are SGDLS and YYNGEE. V lost 2 bases and J lost 0, with 8 bases in between. Researchers took RNA transcripts and amplified the TCR beta CDR3 regions from them. Using the HTBI primer set, a first-round RT-PCR was run on the TCR CDR3. TCRdb re-analysed the multiplex PCR reads in MiXCR, keeping a single row per CDR3 protein. The sample has under 350,000 distinct CDR3 sequences, 15% to 20% seen once.

This receptor was identified in a woman between 45 and 60 years old with Graves' hyperthyroidism. The chain carries TRBV9 and TRBJ1-2, with D possibly being TRBD1 (5 bases). Sequencing was performed on blood. CDR3 bases: TGTGCCAGCAGCGTTGGGACGGCTAACTATGGCTACACCTTC. Protein sequence: CASSVGTANYGYTF.